This T cell receptor (beta chain) was sequenced in a study of shared clonotypes between healthy human individuals. Study outcomes and limitations: The study found about 5% of naive CD4 clonotypes shared across a few donors. Only blood samples were collected, and tissue repertoires likely differ. Generation probabilities of non-shared clonotypes were lower (relative to those shared by all four donors).

Remarks on this clone: The antigen is undetermined.

The naive CD8 fraction comprised CD45RO-negative cells positively selected for CCR7 and excluded terminally differentiated effector memory CD45RA+ cells. Germline CDR1 reads SGHNT; CDR2 reads YYREEE (reference sequence). The CDR3 contains 14 residues. Losses at the gene ends were 8 bases for V and 0 bases for J; bases not matched to a gene: 4. Several immunoSEQ plates received, in even portions, the genomic DNA of each subset. Profiling relied on immunoSEQ multiplex PCR, and the TCRdb table lists in-frame clones only, not all of them. Of roughly 890,000 clones listed, over 90% are singletons. This chain connects TRBV5-4 to TRBJ2-5, with 10 bases aligning to TRBD1. The receptor comes from a man aged 30 to 39 in good health. The material sequenced was naive CD8+ T cells sorted from blood. CDR3 bases: TGTGCCAGTTGGGACAGGGGATACCAAGAGACCCAGTACTTC. This gives the protein CASWDRGYQETQYF.